This is a list of T cell receptor beta chains from one sample in a study of blood T cell repertoires in COVID-19. Clones were sequenced by immunoSEQ multiplex PCR, and TCRdb holds only the in-frame ones, with some missing. The table has over 150,000 clones, roughly 85% seen once. Specimen: peripheral blood. Every receptor here comes from an elderly woman with acute or convalescent COVID-19. Each CDR3 is given with its conserved first and last residue. The D gene is left open where the match is weak. Part of the rows lack a size; the others show once, few, many or a class for expanded clones.

d_call	clone_size	v_call	j_call	cdr3_aa	cdr3_nt
TRBD2	NA	TRBV6-2/TRBV6-3	TRBJ2-3	CASSYSIPPSGGNSTDTQYF	TGTGCCAGCAGTTACTCGATCCCTCCTAGCGGGGGGAATAGCACAGATACGCAGTATTTT
NA	few	TRBV20-1	TRBJ2-7	CSVRGADEQYF	TGCAGTGTTAGGGGGGCAGACGAGCAGTACTTC
NA	NA	TRBV2	TRBJ1-4	CAGGGTGTANEKLFF	TGTGCCGGGGGGGGTACTGGCACGGCTAATGAAAAACTGTTTTTT
NA	NA	TRBV5-6	TRBJ2-2	CASSTAGTGELFF	TGTGCCAGCAGCACAGCGGGTACCGGGGAGCTGTTTTTT
TRBD2	NA	TRBV28	TRBJ2-5	CASTGGHETQYF	TGTGCCAGCACGGGGGGGCACGAGACCCAGTACTTC
NA	few	TRBV9	TRBJ1-1	CASSRTSTEAFF	TGTGCCAGCAGCCGAACTTCCACTGAAGCTTTCTTT
NA	NA	TRBV14	TRBJ1-5	CASSQGLDQPQHF	TGTGCCAGCAGCCAAGGGCTCGATCAGCCCCAGCATTTT
TRBD2	NA	TRBV12-5	TRBJ2-7	CARAGANEQYF	TGTGCTAGAGCGGGAGCGAACGAGCAGTACTTC
TRBD1	NA	TRBV7-9	TRBJ2-3	CASSSGQGGTDTQYF	TGTGCCAGCAGCTCAGGACAGGGGGGCACAGATACGCAGTATTTT
TRBD1	few	TRBV27	TRBJ2-3	CASRGQSSGTDTQYF	TGTGCCAGCAGGGGACAGTCAAGCGGCACAGATACGCAGTATTTT
TRBD1	NA	TRBV9	TRBJ2-7	CASSVAEDRDYEQYF	TGTGCCAGCAGCGTAGCTGAGGACAGGGACTACGAGCAGTACTTC
NA	NA	TRBV2	TRBJ2-7	CASSQFWTREQYF	TGTGCCAGCAGTCAATTTTGGACAAGGGAGCAGTACTTC
NA	NA	TRBV7-2	TRBJ1-1	CASSSRPGGAEAFF	TGTGCCAGCAGCTCAAGACCGGGGGGCGCTGAAGCTTTCTTT
TRBD2	once	TRBV10-2	TRBJ2-2	CASSVPSGNTGELFF	TGCGCCAGCAGTGTTCCTAGCGGGAACACCGGGGAGCTGTTTTTT
NA	NA	TRBV20-1	TRBJ1-2	CSASGQVDGYTF	TGCAGTGCTAGTGGTCAGGTGGATGGCTACACCTTC
NA	NA	TRBV25-1	TRBJ2-5	CASKYRGQETQYF	TGTGCCAGCAAGTACCGGGGGCAAGAGACCCAGTACTTC
NA	NA	TRBV15	TRBJ1-1	CATSRDPDTEAFF	TGTGCCACCAGCAGAGATCCCGACACTGAAGCTTTCTTT
NA	NA	TRBV18	TRBJ2-7	CASSPREGAYEQYF	TGTGCCAGCTCACCCCGCGAAGGGGCCTACGAGCAGTACTTC
TRBD1	NA	TRBV5-8	TRBJ1-2	CASSLLKIRGPAGYTF	TGTGCCAGCAGCTTACTAAAAATCAGGGGGCCGGCTGGCTACACCTTC
TRBD1	NA	TRBV14	TRBJ1-1	CASSQDLQGYEAFF	TGTGCCAGCAGCCAAGATCTACAGGGGTATGAAGCTTTCTTT
NA	NA	TRBV5-8	TRBJ1-1	CASSSPDSRITEAFF	TGTGCCAGCAGCTCCCCCGACTCCAGAATCACTGAAGCTTTCTTT
NA	NA	TRBV12-5	TRBJ2-1	CASGLWDSPSFF	TGTGCTAGTGGTTTGTGGGACTCCCCTTCGTTCTTC
NA	NA	TRBV5-5	TRBJ2-7	CASSAAGGPYEQYF	TGTGCCAGCAGCGCCGCTGGGGGCCCCTACGAGCAGTACTTC
TRBD2	NA	TRBV3-1/TRBV3-2	TRBJ2-7	CASSPTSGALYEQYF	TGTGCCAGCAGCCCGACTAGCGGGGCCCTCTACGAGCAGTACTTC
TRBD2	few	TRBV24-1	TRBJ2-3	CATSGTSGGTDTQYF	TGTGCCACCAGTGGGACTAGCGGGGGCACAGATACGCAGTATTTT
TRBD1	NA	TRBV30	TRBJ2-1	CAWGSTGAYNEQFF	TGTGCCTGGGGTTCTACAGGGGCCTACAATGAGCAGTTCTTC
TRBD1	NA	TRBV7-9	TRBJ1-4	CASSPTGVGNEKLFF	TGTGCCAGCAGCCCGACAGGGGTCGGGAATGAAAAACTGTTTTTT
NA	NA	TRBV5-6	TRBJ1-4	CASSLRAGRAEKLFF	TGTGCCAGCAGCTTGCGGGCCGGGAGGGCAGAAAAACTGTTTTTT
NA	NA	TRBV4-3	TRBJ1-4	CASSQDFQGYEKLFF	TGCGCCAGCAGCCAAGATTTCCAGGGGTATGAAAAACTGTTTTTT
NA	NA	TRBV9	TRBJ1-6	CASSVDGAQQGLNSPLHF	TGTGCCAGCAGCGTAGATGGGGCCCAACAGGGTCTGAATTCACCCCTCCACTTT
NA	NA	TRBV4-2	TRBJ1-1	CASSPTQPNTEAFF	TGTGCCAGCAGCCCAACACAGCCGAACACTGAAGCTTTCTTT
TRBD2	once	TRBV18	TRBJ2-5	CASSPRLAVETQYF	TGTGCCAGCTCACCACGACTAGCGGTAGAGACCCAGTACTTC
NA	NA	TRBV7-2	TRBJ2-1	CASSLAAEAYNEQFF	TGTGCCAGCAGCTTAGCAGCGGAAGCCTACAATGAGCAGTTCTTC
TRBD1	NA	TRBV19	TRBJ1-5	CASKNRGSNQPQHF	TGTGCCAGTAAGAACAGGGGAAGCAATCAGCCCCAGCATTTT
NA	NA	TRBV6-2/TRBV6-3	TRBJ2-7	CASSYRREPGERGTYEQYF	TGTGCCAGCAGTTACCGGCGGGAACCAGGGGAGCGGGGAACCTACGAGCAGTACTTC
NA	NA	TRBV30	TRBJ2-7	CAWSTGLTSYEQYF	TGTGCCTGGAGTACAGGCCTTACATCCTACGAGCAGTACTTC
TRBD1	NA	TRBV7-6	TRBJ1-4	CASSFTGQGEEKLFF	TGTGCCAGCAGCTTTACGGGACAGGGAGAAGAAAAACTGTTTTTT
TRBD1	few	TRBV7-2	TRBJ2-7	CASSYGTGFSYEQYF	TGTGCCAGCAGCTATGGGACAGGCTTTTCCTACGAGCAGTACTTC
TRBD1	NA	TRBV4-3	TRBJ1-1	CASSQDFETGEAFF	TGCGCCAGCAGCCAAGATTTTGAGACAGGGGAAGCTTTCTTT
TRBD1	NA	TRBV19	TRBJ2-7	CASSPEGAQIYEQYF	TGTGCCAGTAGTCCCGAGGGGGCCCAGATCTACGAGCAGTACTTC
TRBD2	NA	TRBV2	TRBJ2-5	CASRPGLSVETQYF	TGTGCCAGCAGACCGGGACTAAGCGTGGAGACCCAGTACTTC
TRBD1	NA	TRBV4-1	TRBJ2-1	CASSRVDRIYNEQFF	TGCGCCAGCAGCCGCGTGGACAGGATTTACAATGAGCAGTTCTTC
TRBD2	NA	TRBV10-1	TRBJ2-1	CASSQTSGTSGDFWHEQFF	TGCGCCAGCAGTCAAACTTCCGGGACTAGCGGGGACTTTTGGCATGAGCAGTTCTTC
NA	NA	TRBV6-5	TRBJ2-5	CASSSNYGLEETQYF	TGTGCCAGCAGTTCCAACTACGGATTAGAAGAGACCCAGTACTTC